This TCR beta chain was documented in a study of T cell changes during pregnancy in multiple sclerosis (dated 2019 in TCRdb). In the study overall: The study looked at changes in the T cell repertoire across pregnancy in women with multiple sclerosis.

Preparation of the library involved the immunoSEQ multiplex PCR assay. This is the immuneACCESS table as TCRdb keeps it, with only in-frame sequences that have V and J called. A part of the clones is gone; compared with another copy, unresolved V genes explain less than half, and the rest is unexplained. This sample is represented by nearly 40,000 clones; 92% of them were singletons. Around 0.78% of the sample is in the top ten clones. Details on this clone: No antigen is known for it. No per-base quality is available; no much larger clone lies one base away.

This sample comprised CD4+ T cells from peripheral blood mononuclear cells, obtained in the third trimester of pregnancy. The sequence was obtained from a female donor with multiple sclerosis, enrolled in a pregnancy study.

The DNA sequence is given as TGTGCCAGCACTCCCCTAGCGGCTGGGGCCAACGTCCTGACTTTC. Translated, this is CASTPLAAGANVLTF. The V and J segments used are TRBV27 and TRBJ2-6; 7 of the junction bases match TRBD2. The CDR3 starts with the cysteine, ends with the phenylalanine, and has 15 residues. CDR3 DNA only is kept here, 45 bases in frame from base 1. From the germline V gene (reference sequence), CDR1 is MNHEY and CDR2 is SMNVEV. V and J are trimmed by 7 bases and 2 bases, and the gene matches miss 5 bases of the junction.